This T cell receptor (beta chain) was sequenced during a study of response to subunit inactivated influenza vaccine. In its sample, this clonotype was seen a few times. TCRdb analysed the RT-PCR reads with MiXCR anew, one entry per CDR3 protein. Of almost 600,000 distinct CDR3 sequences detected, around 15% appear once; the ten largest clones hold around 10%. Germline-derived CDR1 and CDR2 are MDHEN and SYDVKM. Trimming took 6 bases from V and 4 from J, leaving 10 bases between them. The CDR3 length is 13 residues. Source: PBMCs from blood, taken roughly 13 days after vaccination. This receptor was taken from a man aged 50 to 59 who received an inactivated influenza vaccine. The chain recombines TRBV28 with TRBJ1-5; possibly TRBD1 for D (6 bases). The CDR3 DNA follows: TGTGCCAGCAGGTTAACAGGGAATCAGCCCCAGCATTTT. Residues: CASRLTGNQPQHF.